The sequence of this T cell receptor (beta chain) was determined in a study of cytomegalovirus exposure and HLA in healthy donors (dated by TCRdb to 2016 to 2017). A note on the overall study: An earlier analysis of 550 to 700 of the donors reported 250 to 350 Gb of sequence data and approximately 110 million unique TCR beta sequences from roughly 200 million T cells. Roughly 300 gigabases of sequencing data and about 92 million unique TCR sequences made up an early release that covered about 640 HLA-typed donors. Of the roughly 400 genotyped donors, about 80% fell in the genetic ancestry cluster associated with self-reported Caucasian donors. The study was designed to test whether signatures of past pathogen exposure could be identified by cataloging public T cell receptors. The study used immunosequencing to profile the T cell repertoires of several hundred subjects and linked those repertoires to cytomegalovirus serostatus. In addition to the first cohort of approximately 650 subjects, a separate validation cohort of approximately 130 different subjects was used. To predict cytomegalovirus infection status, the study combined high-throughput TCR immunosequencing, statistical association of individual TCRs with disease status, and machine learning. To study patterns of TCR occurrence, a later analysis re-analyzed previously published TCR beta repertoires from 700 or so donors and added high-resolution HLA genotyping. The later analysis used no new phenotypic data to find candidate immune exposures, relying instead on TCR beta sequences and their occurrence across donors. To decide whether each TCR beta V gene segment behaved as functional or pseudogenic, an earlier analysis of some 580 of the donors relied on high-throughput TCR beta sequencing. Donor age, sex, ethnicity and CMV serostatus were compiled alongside the repertoire data. A later genetic analysis used genome-wide SNP genotypes for about 65% of the 666 donors, treating that subset as a discovery cohort. Every repertoire in the discovery cohort had been generated on one and the same sequencing platform. HLA typing covered class I and class II loci at four-digit resolution. Typing coverage differed by locus: A, B, C, DRB1 and DQB1 were typed in about 620-630 donors, DQA1 in 522, DPA1 in around 610, and DPB1 in around 490. Several DR-DQ haplotypes were treated as single units for association and clustering because of strong linkage in the cohort. Across some 400 genotyped donors of the cohort, an average of about 250,000 unique TCR beta nucleotide sequences per donor were sequenced, and approximately 17% of those sequences were non-productive.

V is cut by 3 bases and J by 4 bases, and the space between the germline ends is 6 bases. Reading the germline V gene (reference sequence) gives CDR1 LNHDA and CDR2 SQIVND. There are 13 amino acids in the CDR3, from cysteine to phenylalanine inclusive. The only DNA kept is the CDR3, 39 bases in frame from the first base. As concerns this clone: Its antigen is not yet known. No per-base quality is available; no much larger clone lies one base away.

The library was generated by the immunoSEQ multiplex PCR assay. For the multiplex PCR, a mixture combining 60 forward primers for TCR Vbeta segments and 13 reverse primers for TCR Jbeta segments was used. A multiplex PCR assay on genomic DNA amplified the CDR3 region of rearranged TCR beta genes. The amplified TCR beta libraries were sequenced on the Illumina HiSeq System as 87-base-pair reads. Under the source paper's analysis protocol: A later analysis counted about 76 million unique TCR beta chains across the 650 to 700 repertoires, and 9.5 million to 11 million of these chains were shared by at least two donors. To remove PCR and sequencing errors, raw reads were error-corrected and collapsed into unique sequences using a nearest-neighbor algorithm that merged closely related sequences. V, D and J gene segments were assigned by aligning CDR3 sequences to IMGT reference sequences. For a sequence to be retained, at least a six-nucleotide match to both a V gene segment and a J gene segment was required. Rearrangements were classified as productive when the CDR3 lacked stop codons and remained in frame with V and J, and all other rearrangements were classified as non-productive. Following IMGT convention, CDR3 was defined as the stretch from the second conserved V-encoded cysteine to the conserved J-encoded phenylalanine. Sequences without an unambiguous match to a single V gene segment were excluded from the earlier analysis of 587 of the donors. An earlier analysis of several hundred of the donors classified V segments as functional when productive rearrangements were above 56.7% and as segregating when the standard deviation between donors was above 5%. A statistical classification framework was built for diagnosing cytomegalovirus status from the catalog of TCR beta chain sequences. In a later analysis, TCR nucleotide sequences were compared against IMGT/GENE-DB human TR gene sequences so that V and J genes could be assigned. Using the TCRdist pipeline, a later analysis assigned CDR3 sequences along with most-parsimonious VDJ recombination scenarios. A later analysis defined each TCR beta chain by its CDR3 amino acid sequence plus V-gene family, and excluded reads lacking a unique V-gene family. To address suspected cross-contamination and a sequencing artifact, a later analysis removed approximately 590 highly shared, low-generation-probability nucleotide sequences. In a later analysis, a clonal expansion index was calculated for each public chain from normalized within-repertoire ranks of inferred template counts. A later analysis computed generation probabilities with a VDJ recombination model fitted to out-of-frame rearrangements, and checked the results against IGoR. In a later analysis, hypergeometric tests were used to score TCR-TCR, TCR-HLA and TCR-CMV co-occurrence, with a repertoire-size bias correction applied to TCR pairs. In a later analysis, false discovery rates were estimated by permuting HLA or CMV assignments 20 times. In a later analysis, co-occurring TCRs were grouped using DBSCAN, and TCRdist sequence similarity was added for clustering within HLA-allele-positive subsets. Repertoires with fewer than 30,000 or more than 120,000 public chains, plus five repertoires with anomalous nucleotide sharing, were excluded from co-occurrence clustering. This is the immuneACCESS table as TCRdb keeps it, with only in-frame sequences that have V and J called. A part of the clones is gone; compared with another copy, unresolved V genes explain less than half, and the rest is unexplained. V and J calls and clone size are those listed in that table; D and trimming were worked out from the DNA. The sample table records more than 95,000 clones; approximately 86% of these occur just once. About 5.9% of the sample is held by the ten biggest clonotypes.

The paper as a whole reports these results and caveats: Assigning TCR associations to individual alleles was difficult when HLA alleles, especially DR and DQ, strongly co-occurred. The presence/absence analyses assumed that sequencing depth was roughly uniform across donors, and that assumption may not be true. A later analysis found that TCR association rates varied across HLA loci, with DRB1 alleles showing the most associated TCRs and HLA-C alleles the fewest. For the cohort, immune exposure information was limited to CMV serostatus. The earlier analysis of some 540 of the donors excluded approximately 17 rarely observed V segments, including chromosome 9 orphons, because counts were too low. Cytomegalovirus status was reported to be diagnosed by the classifier with high specificity and sensitivity in both the original and validation cohorts. In a later analysis, HLA-associated TCR beta chains showed more clonal expansion and lower generation probabilities than non-associated chains that were equally common. In the study, 150 to 200 TCR beta chains were listed as associated with cytomegalovirus. A later genetic analysis associated a missense DCLRE1C variant with V-gene and J-gene trimming of TCR beta chains, and an independent cohort replicated the association. A later genetic analysis reported fewer N-insertions in productive TCRs among donors in an Asian-associated ancestry cluster than the roughly 720-donor mean. The sequencing pipeline was judged likely to have produced a cluster of highly shared sequence variants as a technical artifact. Some IMGT-functional V segments, including TRBV6-2 and TRBV6-3, could not be told apart with the 87-base-pair reads, so those segments were excluded. In this cohort, only TCR beta chains were sequenced, and detectable features were limited by the absence of alpha or paired-chain data. Most TCR sequences were seen in very few donors, while some public TCRs were found in many individuals. Specific HLA alleles were associated with over 15,000 TCR beta sequences at a false discovery rate of 0.05 in a later analysis. According to a later analysis, most CMV-associated TCR beta chains appeared to be HLA-restricted, and the HLA associations seemed to be driven largely by CMV exposure. A further reported finding was that TCR beta sequences accurately predicted the HLA-A and HLA-B alleles for most subjects in the first cohort. The authors suggested that the approach could potentially be generalized to other disease states and immunological phenotypes. In vitro tests confirmed that three of the cytomegalovirus-associated TCR beta chains recognize cytomegalovirus antigens. According to a later analysis, parvovirus B19, influenza, CMV and Epstein-Barr virus appeared linked to several top co-occurrence clusters. Because HLA typing was unavailable for some donors at each locus, only the typed subset was used in association tests. An earlier analysis of approximately 600 of the donors showed that most TCR beta V segments appeared in productive rearrangements either about 87% or about 30% of the time, which broadly matched IMGT annotations. Linkage disequilibrium might explain the correlated functional status among segregating V segments, but an unknown experimental factor could not be ruled out.

The cohort consisted of 650 to 700 healthy bone marrow donors. All cohort members were sampled while nominally healthy, although unrecorded immune exposures were likely present. The donor was CMV seronegative and was included in the group of under 450 seronegative cohort members. Each donor provided a peripheral blood sample, and peripheral blood mononuclear cells were used for TCR beta sequencing. Genomic DNA was extracted from the blood cell samples with the Qiagen DNeasy Blood Extraction Kit. In this chain, TRBV19 is recombined with TRBJ2-2; the D gene cannot be named for sure. Sequenced sample: PBMCs. The receptor was derived from a man in his late teens or twenties in good health and CMV-seronegative. The DNA sequence is as follows: TGTGCCAGTAGTATCCAGTCCACCGGGGAGCTGTTTTTT. It specifies CASSIQSTGELFF.